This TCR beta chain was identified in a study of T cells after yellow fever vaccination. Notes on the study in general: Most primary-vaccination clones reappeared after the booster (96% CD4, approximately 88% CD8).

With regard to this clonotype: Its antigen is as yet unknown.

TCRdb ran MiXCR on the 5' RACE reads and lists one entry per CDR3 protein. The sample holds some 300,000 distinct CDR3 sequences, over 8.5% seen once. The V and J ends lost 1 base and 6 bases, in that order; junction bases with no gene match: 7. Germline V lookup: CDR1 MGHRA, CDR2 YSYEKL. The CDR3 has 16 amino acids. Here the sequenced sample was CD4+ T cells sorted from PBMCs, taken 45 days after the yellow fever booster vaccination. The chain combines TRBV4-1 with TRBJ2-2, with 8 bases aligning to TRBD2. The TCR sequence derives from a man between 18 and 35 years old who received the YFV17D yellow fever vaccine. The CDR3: CASSQVLPGGPGELFF. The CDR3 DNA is TGCGCCAGCAGCCAAGTTTTGCCGGGGGGGCCCGGGGAGCTGTTTTTT.